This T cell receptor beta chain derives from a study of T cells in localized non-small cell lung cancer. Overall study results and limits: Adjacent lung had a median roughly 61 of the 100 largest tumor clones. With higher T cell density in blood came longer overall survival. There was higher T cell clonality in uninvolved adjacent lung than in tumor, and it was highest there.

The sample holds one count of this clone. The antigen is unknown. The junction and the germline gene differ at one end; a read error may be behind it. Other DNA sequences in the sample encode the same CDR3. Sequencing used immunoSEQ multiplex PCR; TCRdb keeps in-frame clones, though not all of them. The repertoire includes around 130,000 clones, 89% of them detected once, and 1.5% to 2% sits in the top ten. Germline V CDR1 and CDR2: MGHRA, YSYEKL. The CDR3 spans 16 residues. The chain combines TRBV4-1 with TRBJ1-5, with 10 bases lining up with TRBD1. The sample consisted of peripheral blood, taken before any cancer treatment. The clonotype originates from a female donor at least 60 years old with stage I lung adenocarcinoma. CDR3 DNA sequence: TGCGCCAGCAGCCAGTCCCCAGGGACAGGGGATCAGCCTCAGCATTTT. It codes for CASSQSPGTGDQPQHF.